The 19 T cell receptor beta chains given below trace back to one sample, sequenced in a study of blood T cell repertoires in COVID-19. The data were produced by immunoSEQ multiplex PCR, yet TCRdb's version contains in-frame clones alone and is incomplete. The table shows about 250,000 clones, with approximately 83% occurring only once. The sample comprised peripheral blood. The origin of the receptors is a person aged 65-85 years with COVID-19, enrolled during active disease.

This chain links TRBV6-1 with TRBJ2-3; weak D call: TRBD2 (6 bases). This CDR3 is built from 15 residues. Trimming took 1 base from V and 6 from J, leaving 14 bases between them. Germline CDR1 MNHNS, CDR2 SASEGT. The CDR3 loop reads CASSEESTGVDTQYF. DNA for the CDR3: TGTGCCAGCAGTGAAGAGAGTACGGGGGTTGATACGCAGTATTTT.

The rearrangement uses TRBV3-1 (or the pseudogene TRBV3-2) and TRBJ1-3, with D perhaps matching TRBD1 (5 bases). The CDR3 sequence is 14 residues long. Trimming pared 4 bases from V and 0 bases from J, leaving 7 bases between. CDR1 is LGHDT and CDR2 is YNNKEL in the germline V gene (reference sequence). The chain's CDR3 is CASSRDSSGNTIYF. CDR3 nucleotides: TGTGCCAGCAGCCGTGACAGCTCTGGAAACACCATATATTTT.

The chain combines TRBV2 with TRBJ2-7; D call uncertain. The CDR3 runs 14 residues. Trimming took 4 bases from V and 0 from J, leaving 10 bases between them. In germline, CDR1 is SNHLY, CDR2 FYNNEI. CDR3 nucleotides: TGTGCCAGCAGTGTCACAAGGAGCTCCTACGAGCAGTACTTC. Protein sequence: CASSVTRSSYEQYF.

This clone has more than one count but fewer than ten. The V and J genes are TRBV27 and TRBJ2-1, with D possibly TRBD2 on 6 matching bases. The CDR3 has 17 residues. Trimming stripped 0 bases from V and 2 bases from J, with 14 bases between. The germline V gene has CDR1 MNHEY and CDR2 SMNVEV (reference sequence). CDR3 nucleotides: TGTGCCAGCAGTTTATCGTGGGGGACTTATACCTACAATGAGCAGTTCTTC. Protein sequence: CASSLSWGTYTYNEQFF.

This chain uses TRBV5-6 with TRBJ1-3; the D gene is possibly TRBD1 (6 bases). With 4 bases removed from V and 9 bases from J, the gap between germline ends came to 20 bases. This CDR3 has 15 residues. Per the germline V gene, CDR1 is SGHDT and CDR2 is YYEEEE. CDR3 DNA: TGTGCCAGCAGCCCGCAGGGGATTCCGAGGTCCACCATATATTTT. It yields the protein CASSPQGIPRSTIYF. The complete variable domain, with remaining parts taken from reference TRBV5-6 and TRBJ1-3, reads DAGVTQSPTHLIKTRGQQVTLRCSPKSGHDTVSWYQQALGQGPQFIFQYYEEEERQRGNFPDRFSGHQFPNYSSELNVNALLLGDSALYLCASSPQGIPRSTIYFGEGSWLTVV.

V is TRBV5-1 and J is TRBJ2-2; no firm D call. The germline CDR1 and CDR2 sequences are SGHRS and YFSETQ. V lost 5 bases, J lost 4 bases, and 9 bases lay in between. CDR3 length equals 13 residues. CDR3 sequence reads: CASSTTITGELFF. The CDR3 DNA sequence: TGCGCCAGCAGTACGACAATCACCGGGGAGCTGTTTTTT.

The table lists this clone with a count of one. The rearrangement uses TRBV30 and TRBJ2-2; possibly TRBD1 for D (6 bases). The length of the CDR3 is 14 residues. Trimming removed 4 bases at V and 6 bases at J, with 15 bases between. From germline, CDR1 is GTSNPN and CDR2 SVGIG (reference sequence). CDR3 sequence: CAWTRTGIAGELFF. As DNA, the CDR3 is TGTGCCTGGACTCGTACAGGGATCGCCGGGGAGCTGTTTTTT.

CDR3 nucleotides: TGTGCTAGTGGTCCAGGACAGGGGGATCAGCCCCAGCATTTT. This translates into CASGPGQGDQPQHF. V gene TRBV12-5 combines with J gene TRBJ1-5; 10 bases are shared with TRBD1. The CDR3 loop spans 14 amino acids. Per the germline V gene, CDR1 is LGHNT and CDR2 is FRNRAP. After removal of 5 bases from V and 5 bases from J, the junction contained 3 bases not matched to a gene.

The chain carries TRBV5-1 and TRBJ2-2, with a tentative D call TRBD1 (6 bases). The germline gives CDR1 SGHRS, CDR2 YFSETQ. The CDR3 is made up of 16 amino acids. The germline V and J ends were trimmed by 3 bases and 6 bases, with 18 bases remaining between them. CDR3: CASSSTGIGSAGELFF. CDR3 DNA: TGCGCCAGCAGCTCTACAGGGATAGGGAGCGCCGGGGAGCTGTTTTTT.

The CDR3 DNA reads TGTGCCAGCAGTTACAGTCAGCGGGGGGGAGGAGAGACCCAGTACTTC. The encoded protein is CASSYSQRGGGETQYF. The chain combines TRBV6-6 with TRBJ2-5; TRBD2 matches 10 bases. The germline CDR1 and CDR2 sequences are MNHNY and SVGAGI (reference sequence). The CDR3 is 16 amino acids. The ends lost 2 bases at V and 4 bases at J; junction bases unmatched: 7.

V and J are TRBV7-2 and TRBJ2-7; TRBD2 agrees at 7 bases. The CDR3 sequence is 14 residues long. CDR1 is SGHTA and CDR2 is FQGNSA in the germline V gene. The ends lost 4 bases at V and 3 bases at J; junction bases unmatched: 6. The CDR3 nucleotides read TGTGCCAGCAGCTACAGCGGGAACCTCTACGAGCAGTACTTC. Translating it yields CASSYSGNLYEQYF.

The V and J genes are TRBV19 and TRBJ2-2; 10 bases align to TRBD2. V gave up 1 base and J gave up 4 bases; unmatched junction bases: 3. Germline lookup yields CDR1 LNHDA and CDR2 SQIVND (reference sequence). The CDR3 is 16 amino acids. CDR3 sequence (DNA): TGTGCCAGTAGTATAGGCCTAGCGGGAGTCACCGGGGAGCTGTTTTTT. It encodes CASSIGLAGVTGELFF.

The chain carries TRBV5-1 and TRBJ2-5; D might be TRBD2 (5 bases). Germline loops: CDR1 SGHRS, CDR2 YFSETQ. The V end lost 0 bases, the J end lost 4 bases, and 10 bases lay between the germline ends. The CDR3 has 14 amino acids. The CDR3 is CASSLGGNGETQYF. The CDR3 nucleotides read TGCGCCAGCAGCTTGGGAGGGAACGGAGAGACCCAGTACTTC.

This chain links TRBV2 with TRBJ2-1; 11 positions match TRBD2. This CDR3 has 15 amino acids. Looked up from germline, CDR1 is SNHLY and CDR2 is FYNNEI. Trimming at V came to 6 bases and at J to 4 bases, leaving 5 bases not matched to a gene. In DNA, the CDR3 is TGTGCCAGCAGGATCGTAGCGGGGGGGTACAATGAGCAGTTCTTC. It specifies CASRIVAGGYNEQFF.

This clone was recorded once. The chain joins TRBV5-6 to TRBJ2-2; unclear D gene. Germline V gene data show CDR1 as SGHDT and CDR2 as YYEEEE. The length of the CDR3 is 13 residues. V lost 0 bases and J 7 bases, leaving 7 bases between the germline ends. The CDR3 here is CASSLAVFGELFF. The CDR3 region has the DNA TGTGCCAGCAGCTTGGCAGTCTTCGGGGAGCTGTTTTTT. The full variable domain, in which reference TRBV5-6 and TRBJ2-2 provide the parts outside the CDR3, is DAGVTQSPTHLIKTRGQQVTLRCSPKSGHDTVSWYQQALGQGPQFIFQYYEEEERQRGNFPDRFSGHQFPNYSSELNVNALLLGDSALYLCASSLAVFGELFFGEGSRLTVL.

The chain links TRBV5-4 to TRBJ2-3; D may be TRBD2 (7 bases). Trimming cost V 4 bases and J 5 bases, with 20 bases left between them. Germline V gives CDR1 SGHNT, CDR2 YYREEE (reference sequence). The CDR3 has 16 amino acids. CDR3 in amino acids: CASSPYVRGQGDTQYF. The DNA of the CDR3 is TGTGCCAGCAGCCCGTACGTGCGGGGGCAAGGAGATACGCAGTATTTT. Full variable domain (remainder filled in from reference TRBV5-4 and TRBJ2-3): ETGVTQSPTHLIKTRGQQVTLRCSSQSGHNTVSWYQQALGQGPQFIFQYYREEENGRGNFPPRFSGLQFPNYSSELNVNALELDDSALYLCASSPYVRGQGDTQYFGPGTRLTVL.

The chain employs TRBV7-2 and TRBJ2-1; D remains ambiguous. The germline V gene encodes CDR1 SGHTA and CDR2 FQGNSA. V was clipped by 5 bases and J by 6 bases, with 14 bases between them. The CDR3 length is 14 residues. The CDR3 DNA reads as TGTGCCAGCAGCCTGTCTGAACGGTTCAATGAGCAGTTCTTC. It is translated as CASSLSERFNEQFF.

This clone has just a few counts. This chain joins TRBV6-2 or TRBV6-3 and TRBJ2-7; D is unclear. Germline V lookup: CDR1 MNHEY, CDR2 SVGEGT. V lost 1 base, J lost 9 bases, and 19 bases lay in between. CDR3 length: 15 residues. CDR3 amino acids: CASSYFGFKSARQYF. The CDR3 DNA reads TGTGCCAGCAGTTACTTTGGGTTTAAATCAGCGAGGCAGTACTTC.

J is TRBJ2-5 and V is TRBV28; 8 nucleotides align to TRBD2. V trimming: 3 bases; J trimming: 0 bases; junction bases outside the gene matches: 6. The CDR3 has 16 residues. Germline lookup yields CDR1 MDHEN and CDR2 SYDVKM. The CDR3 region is CASSFDRGGYQETQYF. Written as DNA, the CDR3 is TGTGCCAGCAGTTTCGATCGGGGGGGATACCAAGAGACCCAGTACTTC.